This passage covers 17 T cell receptor beta chains from one sample sequenced in a study of cytomegalovirus exposure and HLA in healthy donors. Use of 60 Vbeta and 13 Jbeta primers characterized the PCR. Repertoires were generated with immunoSEQ multiplex PCR, while TCRdb's copy carries only in-frame clones and drops some. The sample shows around 91,000 clones, around four fifths of them seen only once. The sample consisted of PBMCs. These receptors were collected from a male donor in good health and CMV-seropositive.

This rearrangement joins TRBV27 to TRBJ2-7; D is possibly TRBD2 (6 bases). Germline assignment: CDR1 MNHEY and CDR2 SMNVEV (reference sequence). The V and J ends lost 3 bases and 2 bases respectively, with 11 bases between them. The CDR3 spans 14 residues. CDR3 DNA: TGTGCCAGCAGTTTCCTAGCGAGCACCTACGAGCAGTACTTC. Translation gives CASSFLASTYEQYF.

CDR3 sequence (DNA): TGTGCCAGCAGTTTAGACGGGGTCCGCAATCAGCCCCAGCATTTT. It specifies CASSLDGVRNQPQHF. This chain joins TRBV28 and TRBJ1-5; D not resolved. This CDR3 comprises 15 residues. Germline-derived CDR1 and CDR2 are MDHEN and SYDVKM. Trimming removed 2 bases from V and 2 bases from J, with 10 bases in between.

The chain couples TRBV7-2 to TRBJ1-2; a possible D gene is TRBD1 (6 bases). This CDR3 has 14 residues. The germline V gene has CDR1 SGHTA and CDR2 FQGNSA. Trimming pared 8 bases from V and 2 bases from J, leaving 15 bases between. As DNA, the CDR3 is TGTGCCAGCCTAAACGCGGGGGGCAACTATGGCTACACCTTC. Its translation: CASLNAGGNYGYTF.

Only one count was recorded for this clone. The rearrangement links TRBV15 to TRBJ1-4, with 8 nucleotides matching TRBD1. V lost 5 bases to trimming and J lost 6 bases; unmatched junction nucleotides: 8. The CDR3 loop spans 15 amino acids. The germline V gene has CDR1 LNHNV and CDR2 YYDKDF (reference sequence). CDR3 nucleotides: TGTGCCACCAGCTTGCAGGGGGCGCCGGATGAAAAACTGTTTTTT. It specifies CATSLQGAPDEKLFF.

The chain is built from TRBV2 and TRBJ2-7; 13 bases map to TRBD2. The CDR3 loop spans 16 amino acids. V lost 5 bases to trimming and J lost 5 bases; unmatched junction nucleotides: 9. CDR1 and CDR2 (germline): SNHLY, FYNNEI. The CDR3 loop reads CASSPRRLAGGHEQYF. CDR3 DNA sequence: TGTGCCAGCAGTCCCAGACGACTAGCGGGAGGCCACGAGCAGTACTTC.

This sequence joins TRBV6-6 and TRBJ1-5; no definite D call. V lost 6 bases and J lost 5, with 17 bases in between. The germline gives CDR1 MNHNY, CDR2 SVGAGI (reference sequence). The CDR3 is 15 amino acids. As DNA, the CDR3 is TGTGCCAGCAGCCGACACCAGGTTGTTGATCAGCCCCAGCATTTT. Amino acid sequence: CASSRHQVVDQPQHF.

The chain has TRBV5-1 and TRBJ1-4, with TRBD1 identical over 8 bases. J lost 5 bases, V lost 5 bases, and 8 bases had no gene match. The CDR3 consists of 15 residues. In germline, CDR1 is SGHRS, CDR2 YFSETQ. The CDR3 sequence is CASSDWTGSNEKLFF. The CDR3 coding sequence is TGCGCCAGCAGTGATTGGACAGGGTCGAATGAAAAACTGTTTTTT.

This clone was observed a single time. The chain couples TRBV7-7 to TRBJ2-7, with 7 bases lining up with TRBD2. With V trimmed by 3 bases and J by 4 bases, 3 bases remained unmatched. Germline assignment: CDR1 SSHAT and CDR2 FNYEAQ (reference sequence). CDR3 length: 13 residues. The CDR3 DNA follows: TGTGCCAGCAGCTTTGGGGGGGGGTACGAGCAGTACTTC. It encodes CASSFGGGYEQYF.

In its sample, this clone was seen once. J is TRBJ1-2 and V is TRBV27; 8 nucleotides agree with TRBD1. V shed 6 bases and J 8 bases; nucleotides not matched to a gene: 8. Germline loops: CDR1 MNHEY, CDR2 SMNVEV (reference sequence). This CDR3 region has 13 residues. CDR3 nucleotides: TGTGCCAGCAGGAAGGACAGGGTGGCGGGCTACACCTTC. Its protein is CASRKDRVAGYTF.

This clone appeared once. The J gene is TRBJ2-5, the V gene TRBV27; perhaps TRBD1 as D (6 bases). The tail of the sequence fits TRBJ2-7 better, so the J call may be wrong. The CDR3 totals 13 residues. Germline V gene lookup returns CDR1 MNHEY and CDR2 SMNVEV (reference sequence). The CDR3 loop is CASSRDNSYEQYF. CDR3 nucleotide sequence: TGTGCCAGCAGCCGGGACAACTCCTACGAGCAGTACTTC.

The gene calls are TRBV5-8 and TRBJ1-6; TRBD1 matches 9 bases. Germline CDR1 reads SGHTS; CDR2 reads YDEGEE. Losses at the gene ends were 2 bases for V and 7 bases for J; bases not matched to a gene: 1. This CDR3 contains 14 residues. The CDR3, as DNA: TGTGCCAGCAGCTTAGGACAGGGGAATTCACCCCTCCACTTT. It specifies CASSLGQGNSPLHF.

Concerning this clone itself: At one end, the junction sequence differs from germline, possibly due to a read error. The V gene is TRBV6-1, the J gene TRBJ2-5; a weak D match, TRBD1 (6 bases). Germline lookup yields CDR1 MNHNS and CDR2 SASEGT. CDR3 size: 14 residues. The CDR3 DNA reads as TGTGCCAGCAGTGGGGGACACCTCCAAGAGGCCCAGTACTTC. It encodes CASSGGHLQEAQYF.

This sequence joins TRBV29-1 and TRBJ2-7; 8 bases match TRBD2. This CDR3 region has 16 residues. J was trimmed by 0 bases and V by 6 bases; bases with no gene match: 13. Per germline, CDR1 SQVTM and CDR2 ANQGSEA. The CDR3 DNA reads as TGCAGCGTATCCGGTCTGCCGAGCGGGAGCTCCTACGAGCAGTACTTC. Protein product: CSVSGLPSGSSYEQYF.

This clone has only one observation. CDR3 in amino acids: CASSWTSGGAYEQFF. The CDR3 nucleotides read TGCGCCAGCAGCTGGACTAGCGGGGGGGCATATGAGCAGTTCTTC. The gene calls are TRBV5-1 and TRBJ2-1; 15 nucleotides line up with TRBD2. The CDR3 has 15 residues. Germline lookup yields CDR1 SGHRS and CDR2 YFSETQ. V shed 3 bases and J 8 bases; nucleotides not matched to a gene: 3.

This clone appeared once. The CDR3 DNA reads TGTGCCAGTCTCATCCCCCGACAGCCGAACACTGAAGCTTTCTTT. Its translation: CASLIPRQPNTEAFF. The V gene is TRBV27, the J gene TRBJ1-1, with D maybe TRBD1 (5 bases). This CDR3 is built from 15 residues. Trimming pared 9 bases from V and 1 base from J, leaving 18 bases between. Per germline, CDR1 MNHEY and CDR2 SMNVEV (reference sequence).

The chain couples TRBV5-8 to TRBJ2-7, with 8 bases aligning to TRBD1. Germline V lookup: CDR1 SGHTS, CDR2 YDEGEE. The CDR3 is made up of 15 amino acids. V lost 4 bases and J lost 2; bases outside the gene matches: 8. The CDR3 here is CASSPDRGPTYEQYF. Written as DNA, the CDR3 is TGTGCCAGCAGCCCCGACAGGGGACCTACCTACGAGCAGTACTTC.

The chain is built from TRBV25-1 and TRBJ2-3; a weak D match, TRBD1 (5 bases). CDR3 length: 15 amino acids. The V end lost 4 bases, the J end lost 3 bases, and 14 bases lay between the germline ends. CDR1 and CDR2 from the germline V gene are MGHDK and SYGVNS. The CDR3 is CASSGQGGRTDTQYF. DNA for the CDR3: TGTGCCAGCAGTGGCCAGGGCGGACGGACAGATACGCAGTATTTT.